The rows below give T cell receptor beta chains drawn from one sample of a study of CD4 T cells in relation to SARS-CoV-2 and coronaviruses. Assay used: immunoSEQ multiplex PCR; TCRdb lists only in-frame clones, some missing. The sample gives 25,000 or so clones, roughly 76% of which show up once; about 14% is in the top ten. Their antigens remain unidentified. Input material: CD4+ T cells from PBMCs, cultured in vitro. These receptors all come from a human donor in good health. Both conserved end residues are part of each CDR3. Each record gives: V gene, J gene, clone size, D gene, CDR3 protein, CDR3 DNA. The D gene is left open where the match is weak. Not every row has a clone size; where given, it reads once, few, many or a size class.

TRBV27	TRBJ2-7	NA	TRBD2	CASRALGTIYEQYF	TGTGCCAGCCGGGCCCTCGGGACTATCTACGAGCAGTACTTC
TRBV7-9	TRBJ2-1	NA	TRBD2	CASSPRAAGGPRFNEQFF	TGTGCCAGCAGCCCCCGGGCAGCGGGAGGGCCGAGGTTCAATGAGCAGTTCTTC
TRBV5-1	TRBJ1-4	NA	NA	CASTIEGANEKLFF	TGCGCCAGCACTATCGAGGGGGCTAATGAAAAACTGTTTTTT
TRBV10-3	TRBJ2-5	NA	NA	CVISEILRAQQETQYF	TGTGTCATCAGTGAGATCTTGCGGGCGCAGCAAGAGACCCAGTACTTC
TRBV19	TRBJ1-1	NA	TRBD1	CASSPTRTGGRAFF	TGTGCCAGTAGCCCAACCCGGACAGGGGGTAGAGCTTTCTTT
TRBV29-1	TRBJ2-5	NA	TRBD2	CSAGEGETQYF	TGCAGCGCCGGGGAGGGCGAGACCCAGTACTTC
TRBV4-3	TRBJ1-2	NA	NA	CASSQGVANYGYTF	TGCGCCAGCAGCCAAGGAGTAGCTAACTATGGCTACACCTTC
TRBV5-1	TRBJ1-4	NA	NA	CASAAGINEKLFF	TGCGCCAGCGCGGCGGGCATTAATGAAAAACTGTTTTTT
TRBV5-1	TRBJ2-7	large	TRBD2	CASSPDPGLAAHEQYF	TGCGCCAGCAGCCCGGACCCGGGACTAGCCGCGCACGAGCAGTACTTC
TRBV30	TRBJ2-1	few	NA	CAWRPRVATEQFF	TGTGCCTGGCGGCCGAGGGTAGCCACTGAGCAGTTCTTC
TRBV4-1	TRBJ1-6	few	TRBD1	CASSHGGGRGSPNSPLHF	TGCGCCAGCAGCCACGGGGGGGGCAGGGGGTCTCCTAATTCACCCCTCCACTTT
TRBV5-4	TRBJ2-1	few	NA	CASSLDWPKTQQFF	TGTGCCAGCAGTTTGGACTGGCCCAAAACCCAGCAGTTCTTC
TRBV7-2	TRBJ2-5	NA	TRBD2	CASSVSGTSGAAKTQYF	TGTGCCAGCAGCGTCAGCGGGACTAGCGGGGCAGCGAAGACCCAGTACTTC
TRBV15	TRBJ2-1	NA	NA	CATAAGAAYNEQFF	TGTGCCACCGCCGCTGGGGCGGCCTACAATGAGCAGTTCTTC
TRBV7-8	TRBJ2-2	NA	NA	CASSLYTGRRTGELFF	TGTGCCAGCAGCTTATACACGGGGCGCCGGACCGGGGAGCTGTTTTTT
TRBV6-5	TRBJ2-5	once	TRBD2	CASARLAGGRETQYF	TGTGCCAGCGCTAGACTAGCGGGAGGACGTGAGACCCAGTACTTC
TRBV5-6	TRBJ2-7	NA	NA	CASSTTSYGEQYF	TGTGCCAGCAGCACGACATCCTACGGGGAGCAGTACTTC
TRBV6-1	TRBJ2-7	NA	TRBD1	CASSESPDRGPYF	TGTGCCAGCAGTGAAAGCCCCGACAGGGGGCCGTACTTC
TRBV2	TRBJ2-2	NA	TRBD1	CASSRDSYGTGELFF	TGTGCCAGCAGTAGGGACAGCTATGGCACCGGGGAGCTGTTTTTT
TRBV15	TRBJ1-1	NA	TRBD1	CATSSTGATEAFF	TGTGCCACCAGCAGCACAGGGGCCACTGAAGCTTTCTTT
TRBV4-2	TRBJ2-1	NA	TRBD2	CASSQAQRGGNEQFF	TGTGCCAGCAGCCAAGCGCAGCGGGGGGGCAATGAGCAGTTCTTC
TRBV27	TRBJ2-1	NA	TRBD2	CARVPSGGMGDEQFF	TGTGCCCGTGTTCCTAGCGGGGGTATGGGCGATGAGCAGTTCTTC
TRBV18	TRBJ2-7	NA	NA	CASSPRGKPYEQYF	TGTGCCAGCTCACCAAGGGGGAAGCCCTACGAGCAGTACTTC
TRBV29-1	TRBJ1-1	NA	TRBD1	CSVDTVDRDRVTEAFF	TGCAGCGTTGATACTGTAGATAGGGACAGGGTCACTGAAGCTTTCTTT
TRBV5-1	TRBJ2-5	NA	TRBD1	CASSLARTGNGETQYF	TGCGCCAGCAGCTTGGCCCGGACAGGGAACGGGGAGACCCAGTACTTC
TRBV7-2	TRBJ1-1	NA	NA	CASSLGGGDTEAFF	TGTGCCAGCAGCTTAGGCGGTGGGGATACTGAAGCTTTCTTT
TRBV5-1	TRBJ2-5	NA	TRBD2	CASSLGLAGASEETQYF	TGCGCCAGCAGCTTGGGGCTAGCGGGAGCATCTGAAGAGACCCAGTACTTC
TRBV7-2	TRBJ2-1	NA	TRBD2	CASSFGLAGYNEQFF	TGTGCCAGCAGCTTTGGACTAGCGGGATACAATGAGCAGTTCTTC
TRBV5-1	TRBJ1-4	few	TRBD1	CASSERDSRASEKLFF	TGCGCCAGCAGCGAGAGGGACAGCAGGGCCTCGGAAAAACTGTTTTTT
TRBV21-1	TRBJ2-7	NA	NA	CASSTGAGYEQYF	TGTGCCAGCAGCACCGGGGCAGGGTACGAGCAGTACTTC
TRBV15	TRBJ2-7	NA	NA	CATSRGLLRSYEQYF	TGTGCCACCAGCAGAGGGCTCTTGCGGTCCTACGAGCAGTACTTC
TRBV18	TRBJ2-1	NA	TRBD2	CASSPREIDNEQFF	TGTGCCAGCTCACCGCGGGAGATCGACAATGAGCAGTTCTTC
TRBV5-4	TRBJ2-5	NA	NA	CASSLGGPQETQYF	TGTGCCAGCAGCTTGGGGGGGCCTCAAGAGACCCAGTACTTC
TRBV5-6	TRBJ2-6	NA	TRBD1	CASSLVTGDPGANVLTF	TGTGCCAGCAGCTTGGTGACAGGGGATCCTGGGGCCAACGTCCTGACTTTC
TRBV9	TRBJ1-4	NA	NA	CASSVADINEKLFF	TGTGCCAGCAGCGTTGCAGACATAAATGAAAAACTGTTTTTT
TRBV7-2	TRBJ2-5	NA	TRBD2	CASSSHRLAQETQYF	TGTGCCAGCAGCTCACACCGACTAGCCCAGGAGACCCAGTACTTC
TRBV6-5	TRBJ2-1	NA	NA	CASSYALPFEQFF	TGTGCCAGCAGTTACGCACTCCCTTTTGAGCAGTTCTTC
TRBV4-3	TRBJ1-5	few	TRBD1	CASSPLSSPVTGCNQPQHF	TGCGCCAGCAGTCCATTGTCCTCCCCGGTGACAGGGTGTAATCAGCCCCAGCATTTT
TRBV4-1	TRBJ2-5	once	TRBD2	CASSRPAGGHRETQYF	TGCGCCAGCAGCCGTCCAGCGGGGGGGCATCGAGAGACCCAGTACTTC
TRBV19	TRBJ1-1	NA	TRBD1	CATGEQGTPNTEAFF	TGTGCCACTGGAGAACAGGGGACACCCAACACTGAAGCTTTCTTT
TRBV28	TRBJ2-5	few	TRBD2	CASSFSSGGPEGTQYF	TGTGCCAGCAGTTTTTCCAGCGGGGGGCCAGAGGGGACCCAGTACTTC
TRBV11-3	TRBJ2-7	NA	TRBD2	CASSPAGTSGNEQYF	TGTGCCAGCAGCCCCGCAGGGACTAGCGGGAACGAGCAGTACTTC
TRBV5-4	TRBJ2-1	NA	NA	CASSLRSGSYNEQFF	TGTGCCAGCAGCTTACGCAGTGGGTCCTACAATGAGCAGTTCTTC
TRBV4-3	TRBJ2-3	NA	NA	CASSQSHAATDTQYF	TGCGCCAGCAGCCAATCCCATGCCGCCACAGATACGCAGTATTTT
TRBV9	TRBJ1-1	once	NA	CASSVGGAVTEAFF	TGTGCCAGCAGCGTAGGGGGGGCGGTCACTGAAGCTTTCTTT